Shown below are 30 T cell receptor beta chains from a single sample sequenced in a study of T cell changes during pregnancy in multiple sclerosis (dated by TCRdb to about 2019). The library came from the immunoSEQ multiplex PCR assay. TCRdb stores this immuneACCESS table with in-frame sequences only. Part of the clones is absent; in the studies checked, under half of the shortfall reflects unresolved V genes, and no reason is known for the rest. This sample lists 50,000 to 80,000 clones; 90% to 95% were detected once. The ten biggest clones cover about 5.8% of the sample. This specimen consisted of CD8+ T cells from peripheral blood mononuclear cells, obtained before pregnancy. Source of these receptors: a female donor with multiple sclerosis, enrolled in a pregnancy study.

This clone showed up just a few times. The chain is built from TRBV19 and TRBJ2-1; D is perhaps TRBD2 (5 bases). Germline CDR1 reads LNHDA; CDR2 reads SQIVND (reference sequence). V was clipped by 1 base and J by 8 bases, with 15 bases between them. This CDR3 is built from 15 residues. The CDR3 DNA reads TGTGCCAGTAGTATAGTTAGCGTCATAGGCGATGAGCAGTTCTTC. Translated: CASSIVSVIGDEQFF. Together with reference TRBV19 and TRBJ2-1, the CDR3 gives the full variable domain: DGGITQSPKYLFRKEGQNVTLSCEQNLNHDAMYWYRQDPGQGLRLIYYSQIVNDFQKGDIAEGYSVSREKKESFPLTVTSAQKNPTAFYLCASSIVSVIGDEQFFGPGTRLTVL.

V is TRBV30 and J is TRBJ1-2; 8 nucleotides line up with TRBD1. CDR1 is GTSNPN, CDR2 SVGIG, per germline (reference sequence). This CDR3 contains 14 residues. J was trimmed by 4 bases and V by 0 bases; bases with no gene match: 4. This CDR3 reads CAWSVGTGPYGYTF. CDR3 DNA: TGTGCCTGGAGTGTAGGGACAGGTCCCTATGGCTACACCTTC.

The V gene is TRBV6-5, the J gene TRBJ2-7; 7 nucleotides align to TRBD1. Germline V lookup: CDR1 MNHEY, CDR2 SVGAGI. The junction had 7 bases not matched to a gene; V was cut back by 1 base and J by 1 base. The CDR3 spans 16 residues. DNA of the CDR3: TGTGCCAGCAGTTACTTCTCAGGGGGTGGGTCCTACGAGCAGTACTTC. Protein product: CASSYFSGGGSYEQYF.

The V call is TRBV9, the J call TRBJ2-3; TRBD2 matches at 9 bases. CDR3 length: 16 residues. Germline V gene lookup returns CDR1 SGDLS and CDR2 YYNGEE. V was clipped by 0 bases and J by 3 bases; unmatched bases: 5. CDR3 DNA: TGTGCCAGCAGCGTAGAAGGCGGGGGGGTAACAGATACGCAGTATTTT. Encoded protein: CASSVEGGGVTDTQYF.

This clone was detected once. The V call is TRBV6-1, the J call TRBJ2-7, with 9 nucleotides matching TRBD2. There are 15 residues in the CDR3. Germline V gene lookup returns CDR1 MNHNS and CDR2 SASEGT. The V gene end was trimmed by 2 bases and the J gene end by 5 bases; junction bases not matched to a gene: 7. CDR3 sequence (DNA): TGTGCCAGCAGTGAATCGGGTAGCGGGGGCGACGAGCAGTACTTC. It specifies CASSESGSGGDEQYF.

The CDR3 DNA is TGTGCCAGCAGCTTACCACAGGGGGCAGGGAACACTGAAGCTTTCTTT. As protein: CASSLPQGAGNTEAFF. This chain links TRBV7-9 with TRBJ1-1, with 9 bases aligning to TRBD1. J gave up 1 base and V 2 bases, and 5 bases lay outside the gene matches. The CDR3 runs to 16 residues. CDR1 SEHNR and CDR2 FQNEAQ come from the germline V gene (reference sequence).

The chain employs TRBV25-1 and TRBJ1-3; D unclear. The germline V gene has CDR1 MGHDK and CDR2 SYGVNS. V lost 1 base and J lost 3, with 7 bases in between. The CDR3 loop spans 14 amino acids. CDR3 DNA sequence: TGTGCCAGCAGTGAATGGGGAGGTGGAAACACCATATATTTT. This gives the protein CASSEWGGGNTIYF.

The genes are TRBV11-1 and TRBJ2-1; D gene ambiguous. The CDR3 loop spans 18 amino acids. V lost 5 bases, J lost 15 bases, and 35 bases lay in between. The germline CDR1 and CDR2 sequences are SGHAT and FQDESV (reference sequence). The DNA for the CDR3 is TGTGCCAGCAGCGAAATGGTAGGTGGGCCGGTTAGAGCCGCAAATCGGTTCTTC. Its protein is CASSEMVGGPVRAANRFF. The full variable domain, its missing parts supplied by reference TRBV11-1 and TRBJ2-1, is EAEVAQSPRYKITEKSQAVAFWCDPISGHATLYWYRQILGQGPELLVQFQDESVVDDSQLPKDRFSAERLKGVDSTLKIQPAELGDSAMYLCASSEMVGGPVRAANRFFGPGTRLTVL.

This clone was detected many times. This chain connects TRBV5-6 to TRBJ2-5, with a possible D match to TRBD1 (5 bases). V dropped 3 bases and J dropped 4 bases, with 16 bases sitting between them. Germline V gene sequence: CDR1 SGHDT, CDR2 YYEEEE. CDR3 length equals 15 residues. The CDR3 protein is CASSSGAWTLETQYF. CDR3 DNA sequence: TGTGCCAGCAGCTCCGGAGCCTGGACACTAGAGACCCAGTACTTC.

The chain has TRBV7-3 and TRBJ1-1; D uncertain. V lost 8 bases and J 0 bases, leaving 10 bases between the germline ends. The CDR3 length is 13 residues. Looked up from germline, CDR1 is SGHTA and CDR2 is FQGTGA. The chain's CDR3 is CASRGTVNTEAFF. CDR3 coding DNA: TGTGCCAGCCGGGGTACGGTGAACACTGAAGCTTTCTTT.

V gene TRBV5-6 combines with J gene TRBJ1-2; no firm D call. The CDR3 is made up of 14 amino acids. The germline V and J ends were trimmed by 0 bases and 1 base, with 7 bases remaining between them. Germline loops: CDR1 SGHDT, CDR2 YYEEEE. CDR3 DNA sequence: TGTGCCAGCAGCTTGGGGAACAGTAACTATGGCTACACCTTC. Translated, it gives CASSLGNSNYGYTF.

The V call is TRBV12-5, the J call TRBJ2-5; 10 bases align to TRBD2. CDR1 LGHNT and CDR2 FRNRAP come from the germline V gene. Unmatched junction bases numbered 4, after V lost 4 bases and J lost 5 bases. The CDR3 runs to 14 residues. CDR3 sequence reads: CASGYLAGVETQYF. CDR3 DNA: TGTGCTAGTGGTTACCTAGCGGGGGTGGAGACCCAGTACTTC. Full variable domain (rest looked up from reference TRBV12-5 and TRBJ2-5): DARVTQTPRHKVTEMGQEVTMRCQPILGHNTVFWYRQTMMQGLELLAYFRNRAPLDDSGMPKDRFSAEMPDATLATLKIQPSEPRDSAVYFCASGYLAGVETQYFGPGTRLLVL.

V is TRBV5-6 and J is TRBJ2-7, with D hard to call. Looked up from germline, CDR1 is SGHDT and CDR2 is YYEEEE. Trimming shortened V by 5 bases and J by 2 bases, and 8 bases separated the two germline ends. The CDR3 runs 12 residues. The CDR3 here is CASRSPAYEQYF. CDR3 DNA sequence: TGTGCCAGCAGATCTCCAGCCTACGAGCAGTACTTC. Full variable domain (remainder filled in from reference TRBV5-6 and TRBJ2-7): DAGVTQSPTHLIKTRGQQVTLRCSPKSGHDTVSWYQQALGQGPQFIFQYYEEEERQRGNFPDRFSGHQFPNYSSELNVNALLLGDSALYLCASRSPAYEQYFGPGTRLTVT.

V is TRBV4-2 and J is TRBJ2-3; a weak D match, TRBD2 (6 bases). The V end was cut by 8 bases, the J end by 4 bases, with 16 bases between. This CDR3 region has 14 residues. Per germline, CDR1 LGHNA and CDR2 YNFKEQ. The CDR3 loop is CASSSGGLADTQYF. As DNA, the CDR3 is TGTGCCAGCTCATCCGGGGGTCTTGCAGATACGCAGTATTTT.

The gene calls are TRBV9 and TRBJ2-2; D perhaps matches TRBD2 (6 bases). The CDR3 is 17 residues long. V lost 4 bases and J lost 3, with 19 bases in between. Looked up from germline, CDR1 is SGDLS and CDR2 is YYNGEE. This CDR3 is CASSLPRDSPDTGELFF. In DNA form, the CDR3 reads TGTGCCAGCAGCTTACCCCGGGACTCCCCTGACACCGGGGAGCTGTTTTTT.

The chain has TRBV6-5 and TRBJ2-5; D is undetermined. CDR3 length: 11 amino acids. The germline gives CDR1 MNHEY, CDR2 SVGAGI. V lost 6 bases to trimming and J lost 3 bases, with 5 bases between them. The CDR3, as DNA: TGTGCCAGCAGGCGGAAAGAGACCCAGTACTTC. Translation: CASRRKETQYF.

The gene calls are TRBV27 and TRBJ2-7, with TRBD2 identical over 9 bases. The CDR3 loop spans 15 amino acids. With 3 bases clipped from V and 2 bases from J, the junction kept 5 bases outside the gene matches. CDR1 and CDR2 (germline): MNHEY, SMNVEV (reference sequence). This CDR3 is CASSLAAGGTYEQYF. CDR3 bases: TGTGCCAGCAGTTTGGCGGCGGGGGGGACCTACGAGCAGTACTTC.

The V gene is TRBV27, the J gene TRBJ2-1; 7 bases match TRBD1. There are 15 residues in the CDR3. With V trimmed by 6 bases and J by 6 bases, 11 bases remained unmatched. Germline CDR1 is MNHEY and CDR2 is SMNVEV (reference sequence). CDR3 sequence: CASSRDRAPLNEQFF. The CDR3 DNA reads as TGTGCCAGCAGCAGAGACAGGGCCCCACTCAATGAGCAGTTCTTC.

V is TRBV30 and J is TRBJ2-5, with D possibly matching TRBD2 (5 bases). Germline loops: CDR1 GTSNPN, CDR2 SVGIG (reference sequence). The CDR3 has 14 residues. V was trimmed by 2 bases and J by 5 bases, leaving 15 bases between them. In nucleotides, the CDR3 is TGTGCCTGGAGTCAAGGACTGGATCGGGAGACCCAGTACTTC. Its translation is CAWSQGLDRETQYF.

This clone was counted only a few times. The CDR3 here is CASTTGDTEAFF. In DNA form, the CDR3 reads TGTGCCAGCACAACAGGAGACACTGAAGCTTTCTTT. The rearrangement uses TRBV13 and TRBJ1-1; a weak D match, TRBD1 (5 bases). The CDR3 has 12 residues. Germline CDR1 PRHDT, CDR2 FYEKMQ (reference sequence). V shed 7 bases and J shed 3 bases, with 9 bases lying between them.

The chain is built from TRBV2 and TRBJ1-2, with TRBD1 matching over 7 bases. Germline CDR1 and CDR2: SNHLY and FYNNEI. V shed 6 bases, J shed 3 bases, and the junction held 10 bases outside the gene matches. There are 15 residues in the CDR3. For the CDR3, the DNA is TGTGCCAGCAGGATAAGCCAGGGGGTAGACTATGGCTACACCTTC. Translation gives CASRISQGVDYGYTF.

This rearrangement joins TRBV5-5 to TRBJ2-7; D perhaps matches TRBD1 (6 bases). The CDR3 is 12 amino acids. Trimming left V 5 bases short and J 6 bases short, with 12 bases between. Germline V CDR1 and CDR2: SGHKS, YYEKEE (reference sequence). The CDR3 spells CASSSGTTEQYF. For the CDR3, the DNA is TGTGCCAGCAGTTCCGGGACAACCGAGCAGTACTTC.

This clone was recorded only once. This chain connects TRBV9 to TRBJ1-5; D unclear. Trimming took off 4 bases at V and 6 bases at J, with 14 bases between the two ends. The CDR3 covers 14 residues. Germline CDR1 is SGDLS and CDR2 is YYNGEE. CDR3 nucleotide sequence: TGTGCCAGCAGCCGCGCGGGGTCTGGTCAGCCCCAGCATTTT. This gives the protein CASSRAGSGQPQHF. The entire variable domain, with the rest obtained from reference TRBV9 and TRBJ1-5, is as follows: DSGVTQTPKHLITATGQRVTLRCSPRSGDLSVYWYQQSLDQGLQFLIQYYNGEERAKGNILERFSAQQFPDLHSELNLSSLELGDSALYFCASSRAGSGQPQHFGDGTRLSIL.

This CDR3 reads CASSVLDRGSGQPQHF. CDR3 coding DNA: TGTGCCAGCAGCGTACTGGACAGGGGTTCAGGTCAGCCCCAGCATTTT. This chain joins TRBV5-5 and TRBJ1-5; 9 bases map to TRBD1. CDR3 size: 16 residues. With V trimmed by 4 bases and J by 6 bases, 11 bases remained unmatched. Germline CDR1 SGHKS, CDR2 YYEKEE (reference sequence).

The chain recombines TRBV27 with TRBJ1-1; 9 positions match TRBD1. The CDR3 is made up of 14 amino acids. After removal of 1 base from V and 5 bases from J, the junction contained 2 bases not matched to a gene. Germline V CDR1 and CDR2: MNHEY, SMNVEV (reference sequence). The CDR3 spells CASSLLGTGTEAFF. The CDR3, as DNA: TGTGCCAGCAGTTTATTGGGGACAGGGACTGAAGCTTTCTTT.

A remark on this clone: Other nucleotide sequences from this sample produce the same CDR3. The CDR3, as DNA: TGTGCCAGCAGCGCCGAACAGGGGGGGGAGACCCAGTACTTC. Translated: CASSAEQGGETQYF. This chain links TRBV9 with TRBJ2-5; a weak D match, TRBD1 (8 bases). Deletions cut 3 bases from V and 5 bases from J, with 14 bases between. Per germline, CDR1 SGDLS and CDR2 YYNGEE. The CDR3 contains 14 residues.

The chain is built from TRBV4-1 and TRBJ1-2; D unresolved. Germline loops: CDR1 MGHRA, CDR2 YSYEKL. The V and J ends lost 1 base and 0 bases respectively, with 9 bases between them. The CDR3 contains 15 residues. Here the CDR3 DNA reads TGCGCCAGCAGCCAAGGGGTTACAGCTAACTATGGCTACACCTTC. It is translated as CASSQGVTANYGYTF.

The rearrangement joins TRBV7-3 to TRBJ2-3; TRBD2 might be the D (6 bases). CDR1 and CDR2 (germline): SGHTA, FQGTGA. V lost 5 bases and J lost 1, with 10 bases in between. The CDR3 has 14 amino acids. CDR3: CASSPSGGTDTQYF. The CDR3 nucleotides are TGTGCCAGCAGCCCCTCGGGGGGCACAGATACGCAGTATTTT.

V is TRBV19 and J is TRBJ2-3; 7 nucleotides match TRBD2. The CDR3 covers 14 residues. Germline V gene sequence: CDR1 LNHDA, CDR2 SQIVND (reference sequence). The ends lost 2 bases at V and 6 bases at J; junction bases unmatched: 5. The CDR3 DNA follows: TGTGCCAGTAGTATAACGGGGGGTAGGGATACGCAGTATTTT. It translates to CASSITGGRDTQYF.

The CDR3 reads CASSYSSANYGYTF. The CDR3 coding sequence is TGTGCCAGCAGTTACTCTTCAGCTAACTATGGCTACACCTTC. The V and J genes are TRBV6-6 and TRBJ1-2, with unresolved D. The CDR3 covers 14 residues. V was clipped by 0 bases and J by 0 bases, with 5 bases between them. Germline V gene sequence: CDR1 MNHNY, CDR2 SVGAGI (reference sequence).